The rows below give T cell receptor beta chains drawn from one sample of a study of blood T cell repertoires in COVID-19. TCRdb's copy holds only in-frame clones and misses some; the assay was immunoSEQ multiplex PCR. Of about 200,000 clones in the sample, about nine tenths were seen once. Material: peripheral blood. The receptors stem from a man aged 60 to 75 who had recovered from COVID-19. Each CDR3 is given with its conserved first and last residue. The D gene is left open where the match is weak. Clone sizes are given selectively: once, few, many, or a class where the clone is expanded.

size,J,V,D,DNA,CDR3
.,TRBJ1-6,TRBV27,TRBD1,TGTGCCAGCAGTTTATACAGGGGAAGAGATTCACCCCTCCACTTT,CASSLYRGRDSPLHF
.,TRBJ2-3,TRBV7-3,.,TGTGCCAGCAGCTCCCCGGGGGATACGCAGTATTTT,CASSSPGDTQYF
.,TRBJ2-2,TRBV28,TRBD2,TGTGCCAGCAGTTCACCGGGACTAGCGGGGTACACCGGGGAGCTGTTTTTT,CASSSPGLAGYTGELFF
once,TRBJ2-7,TRBV29-1,TRBD1,TGCAGCGTTCGGACAGGGGGCCTCTCCTACGAGCAGTACTTC,CSVRTGGLSYEQYF
.,TRBJ2-5,TRBV19,TRBD2,TGTGCCAGTAGTATAGGACTAGCTCAAGAGACCCAGTACTTC,CASSIGLAQETQYF
.,TRBJ2-3,TRBV10-3,.,TGTGCCACACAAAGCGGAGGGGGCGATACGCAGTATTTT,CATQSGGGDTQYF
few,TRBJ2-7,TRBV18,.,TGTGCCAGCTCAACAGGGACAACCTACGAGCAGTACTTC,CASSTGTTYEQYF
.,TRBJ1-4,TRBV6-6,.,TGTGCCAGCAGTTACCAGGGGACAAGTGAAAAACTGTTTTTT,CASSYQGTSEKLFF
.,TRBJ2-3,TRBV18,TRBD2,TGTGCCAGCTCACCGGGACTAGCGGGGTCTAGCACAGATACGCAGTATTTT,CASSPGLAGSSTDTQYF
.,TRBJ2-7,TRBV6-1,.,TGTGCCAGCAGTGAACCCCGAATTGGACGGGGATCCTCCTACGAGCAGTACTTC,CASSEPRIGRGSSYEQYF
.,TRBJ2-3,TRBV5-8,.,TGTGCCAGCACCTCACCGGGACTGAGCACAGATACGCAGTATTTT,CASTSPGLSTDTQYF
.,TRBJ2-1,TRBV5-5,TRBD2,TGTGCCAGCAGCTTGATTAGCGGGATCGTCTACAATGAGCAGTTCTTC,CASSLISGIVYNEQFF
.,TRBJ1-2,TRBV29-1,TRBD1,TGCAGCGTTCAGGGGGCAGACTATGGCTACACCTTC,CSVQGADYGYTF
.,TRBJ2-3,TRBV14,TRBD2,TGTGCCAGCAGCCAATCCCGGGGGGGCCCCAGCACAGATACGCAGTATTTT,CASSQSRGGPSTDTQYF
.,TRBJ1-6,TRBV3-1/TRBV3-2,TRBD1,TGTGCCAGCAGCCAACTAACAGGGGAAGCCCTCCACTTT,CASSQLTGEALHF
.,TRBJ2-6,TRBV5-1,.,TGCGCCAGCAGCTTACAGTTGCTGAGCTCTGGGGCCAACGTCCTGACTTTC,CASSLQLLSSGANVLTF
.,TRBJ1-1,TRBV28,TRBD1,TGTGCCAGCAGTTTGGACAGGGCGAGCACTGAAGCTTTCTTT,CASSLDRASTEAFF
.,TRBJ2-2,TRBV7-9,.,TGTGCCAGCAGCTTAGGGATCACAGAGACCGGGGAGCTGTTTTTT,CASSLGITETGELFF
.,TRBJ1-2,TRBV5-6,TRBD1,TGTGCCAGCAGCCCGGGACAGGGTGATGGCTACACCTTC,CASSPGQGDGYTF
.,TRBJ2-2,TRBV9,.,TGTGCCAGCAGCGTATCAGGGAACGGGGAGCTGTTTTTT,CASSVSGNGELFF
once,TRBJ2-1,TRBV4-1,TRBD1,TGCGCCAGCAGCCTCCGGGACAGGGGGTACAATGAGCAGTTCTTC,CASSLRDRGYNEQFF
.,TRBJ1-1,TRBV4-1,.,TGCGCCAGCAGCCAAGATGTGGTCTTTCTACAGGGCCCCACTGAAGCTTTCTTT,CASSQDVVFLQGPTEAFF
.,TRBJ1-2,TRBV6-4,.,TGTGCCAGCAGTGACACAGGGTCCTATGGCTACACCTTC,CASSDTGSYGYTF
few,TRBJ1-1,TRBV5-1,.,TGCGCCAGCAATTCGGGGACATTGGGGTCTGAAGCTTTCTTT,CASNSGTLGSEAFF